What follows are 3 T cell receptor beta chains derived from one specimen sequenced in a study of blood T cell repertoires in COVID-19. This table comes from immunoSEQ multiplex PCR, and its TCRdb copy is limited to in-frame clones, with some not included. The data contain fewer than 700,000 clones, roughly 91% of them singletons. Input material: peripheral blood. These receptor sequences come from a woman aged 45-65 years with COVID-19, enrolled during active disease.

This chain connects TRBV9 to TRBJ2-1; D unresolved. Trimming cost V 4 bases and J 13 bases, with 12 bases left between them. The CDR3 loop spans 11 amino acids. The germline V gene has CDR1 SGDLS and CDR2 YYNGEE. The CDR3 reads CASSPGSLQFF. CDR3 nucleotide sequence: TGTGCCAGCAGCCCCGGGTCGTTACAGTTCTTC.

The chain employs TRBV29-1 and TRBJ2-5, with D perhaps TRBD2 (6 bases). V lost 3 bases, J lost 7 bases, and 12 bases lay in between. The germline CDR1 and CDR2 sequences are SQVTM and ANQGSEA. This CDR3 has 12 amino acids. The CDR3 DNA reads TGCAGCGTTGAGGAGGGTCTGGGGACCCAGTACTTC. It is translated as CSVEEGLGTQYF.

The CDR3 bases are TGTGCCAGCAGCTTGACTAGCGGGGGGGCCTCGAATGAGCAGTTCTTC. It codes for CASSLTSGGASNEQFF. V and J are TRBV7-7 and TRBJ2-1; 14 bases align to TRBD2. The V segment lost 3 bases and the J segment 7 bases; nucleotides outside the gene matches: 5. Germline-derived CDR1 and CDR2 are SSHAT and FNYEAQ (reference sequence). This CDR3 spans 16 amino acids.